This is a list of T cell receptor beta chains from one sample in a study of CD8 T cells in Susac syndrome. TCRdb called the immunoSEQ multiplex PCR reads again in MiXCR, with one record for every CDR3 protein. The repertoire holds 350,000 to 550,000 distinct CDR3 sequences, around 83% seen once, with 0.12% in the top ten. Sequenced material: CD8+ T cells from PBMCs. The receptors shown here come from a human donor with multiple sclerosis. CDR3s include the opening cysteine and the closing phenylalanine or tryptophan. The order of the fields is CDR3 DNA, CDR3 protein, J gene, D gene, clone size, V gene. The D gene is left open where the match is weak. The size of a clone is reported for some rows only, either as once, few or many, or as a class for expanded clones.

TGTGCCTGGAGTGGACAGGGAGTAGATGGCTACACCTTC | CAWSGQGVDGYTF | TRBJ1-2 | TRBD1 | once | TRBV30
TGCAGTGCTACCGGGACTAGCGTCACCTACGAGCAGTACTTC | CSATGTSVTYEQYF | TRBJ2-7 | TRBD2 | once | TRBV20-1
TGTGCCAGCAGGGGGGTCACAGATACGCAGTATTTT | CASRGVTDTQYF | TRBJ2-3 | . | . | TRBV12-3/TRBV12-4
TGCGCCAGCAGCCACCCCCGGACAGGGATAGCCAAAAACATTCAGTACTTC | CASSHPRTGIAKNIQYF | TRBJ2-4 | TRBD1 | once | TRBV4-1
TGTGCCAGCAGCTTAGCGGGGACTGAAGATGAGCAGTTCTTC | CASSLAGTEDEQFF | TRBJ2-1 | . | . | TRBV7-6
TGTGCCAGCAGCCAAGTTGGGGAGGGGTTTCCATACAATGAGCAGTTCTTC | CASSQVGEGFPYNEQFF | TRBJ2-1 | TRBD2 | . | TRBV14
TGTGCCTGGAGTGTGGACGGCACAGATACGCAGTATTTT | CAWSVDGTDTQYF | TRBJ2-3 | . | . | TRBV30
TGTGCCAGCGCAGTTACCGGGGAAAGCAATCAGCCCCAGCATTTT | CASAVTGESNQPQHF | TRBJ1-5 | . | . | TRBV6-6
TGTGCCAGCATCGAAGGACTAGCATTGGATGAGCAGTTCTTC | CASIEGLALDEQFF | TRBJ2-1 | TRBD2 | . | TRBV2
TGTGCCACCAGCAGGGACAGGGCAGGCACCGGGGAGCTGTTTTTT | CATSRDRAGTGELFF | TRBJ2-2 | TRBD1 | . | TRBV15
TGTGCCAGCAGCTTAATCGGGACAGGGCTAAACACTGAAGCTTTCTTT | CASSLIGTGLNTEAFF | TRBJ1-1 | TRBD1 | . | TRBV7-9
TGTGCCAGCAGTCGGACAGGGGGCAGGACCGGGGAGCTGTTTTTT | CASSRTGGRTGELFF | TRBJ2-2 | TRBD1 | . | TRBV7-9
TGTGCCAGCAGCGACGACAGGGTGGCCATGAACACTGAAGCTTTCTTT | CASSDDRVAMNTEAFF | TRBJ1-1 | TRBD1 | . | TRBV9
TGTGCCAGCAGTTACGCAGTACTCTCCTACGAGCAGTACTTC | CASSYAVLSYEQYF | TRBJ2-7 | . | . | TRBV6-5
TGTGCCACCAGCCAAGGACAGCCCGGACTAGCGGAAGATACGCAGTATTTT | CATSQGQPGLAEDTQYF | TRBJ2-3 | TRBD2 | few | TRBV24-1
TGCAGTGCTAGAGGACGGGAGAGGGAGACCCAGTACTTC | CSARGRERETQYF | TRBJ2-5 | . | . | TRBV20-1
TGTGCCAGCAACCTGGGCCCAGGGGCCGAGCAGTACTTC | CASNLGPGAEQYF | TRBJ2-7 | . | . | TRBV5-4
TGTGCCAGCAGTTTTATTCCAGGAGGTGAGCAGTACTTC | CASSFIPGGEQYF | TRBJ2-7 | . | . | TRBV27
TGCGCCAGCAGCCAAGAGGCAGGGTCCTCCTATGGCTACACCTTC | CASSQEAGSSYGYTF | TRBJ1-2 | . | . | TRBV4-1
TGTGCCAGCAGTTATCAGGGGGTGGATGGCTACACCTTC | CASSYQGVDGYTF | TRBJ1-2 | TRBD1 | . | TRBV6-5
TGTGCCAGCGGTTGGGACAGTCAGTCCTACGAGCAGTACTTC | CASGWDSQSYEQYF | TRBJ2-7 | TRBD1 | . | TRBV7-6
TGTGCCAGCATCCCGACAGGGGTGGCGGGCAATCAGCCCCAGCATTTT | CASIPTGVAGNQPQHF | TRBJ1-5 | TRBD1 | . | TRBV28
TGTGCCAGCAGCTCCGGGGGGGGTGGTGAGCAGTTCTTC | CASSSGGGGEQFF | TRBJ2-1 | TRBD2 | . | TRBV6-5
TGTGCCAGCAGTCCTCAGAAAGTCTACGAGCAGTACTTC | CASSPQKVYEQYF | TRBJ2-7 | . | . | TRBV27
TGCGCCAGCAGCCAAGGGCGGGAGGGGCCCAGGAATGAGCAGTTCTTC | CASSQGREGPRNEQFF | TRBJ2-1 | TRBD2 | . | TRBV4-1
TGTGCCAGCAGTTCCGGCGATAATGAGCAGTTCTTC | CASSSGDNEQFF | TRBJ2-1 | . | few | TRBV28
TGCAGCGTTGGGGACAGGGCCCTCCAAGAGACCCAGTACTTC | CSVGDRALQETQYF | TRBJ2-5 | TRBD1 | . | TRBV29-1
TGTGCCAGCAGTTTCGGACAGGGCGCGTCGTCGGCTTTCTTT | CASSFGQGASSAFF | TRBJ1-1 | TRBD1 | . | TRBV6-5
TGTGCCAGCAGTTTAAGCCAGCTAAACTATGGCTACACCTTC | CASSLSQLNYGYTF | TRBJ1-2 | . | . | TRBV27
TGTGCCAGCAGCTTGTCTGCTCTAGCGGGAAGCAATGAGCAGTTCTTC | CASSLSALAGSNEQFF | TRBJ2-1 | TRBD2 | . | TRBV5-6
TGCAGTGCTAGAGGACTAGCGGGCAATGAGCAGTTCTTC | CSARGLAGNEQFF | TRBJ2-1 | TRBD2 | . | TRBV20-1
TGCAGTGCTAGAGGGGCAGAAAACTATGGCTACACCTTC | CSARGAENYGYTF | TRBJ1-2 | . | . | TRBV20-1
TGTGCCAGCAGCTTCCGGGACGGATATGGCTACACCTTC | CASSFRDGYGYTF | TRBJ1-2 | . | . | TRBV5-4
TGTGCCAGCAGGACAGGGGGTTCCTACAATGAGCAGTTCTTC | CASRTGGSYNEQFF | TRBJ2-1 | TRBD1 | . | TRBV12-3/TRBV12-4
TGCGCCAGCAGCCGTACTGGGGTATACAATGAGCAGTTCTTC | CASSRTGVYNEQFF | TRBJ2-1 | . | . | TRBV5-1
TGTGCCGGAGTGGGGGAGGTCACAGATACGCAGTATTTT | CAGVGEVTDTQYF | TRBJ2-3 | . | . | TRBV30
TGTGCCAGCAGTTACTCAGGGGTAGGTCCCCACAATGAGCAGTTCTTC | CASSYSGVGPHNEQFF | TRBJ2-1 | . | . | TRBV6-5